The rows below give T cell receptor beta chains drawn from one sample of a study of T cells in Graves' hyperthyroidism and ophthalmopathy. MiXCR was run by TCRdb on the multiplex PCR reads, yielding one entry per CDR3 protein. Of about 360,000 distinct CDR3 sequences in the sample, roughly 14% were seen once. Sequenced sample: blood. The receptors were sampled from a woman under 30 with Graves' hyperthyroidism that later progressed to Graves' ophthalmopathy. Each CDR3 is given with its conserved first and last residue. A D gene is named only where the DNA matches it firmly.

v_call	d_call	j_call	cdr3_aa
TRBV10-1	.	TRBJ2-1	CASSLSVRDIKFF
TRBV7-2	.	TRBJ2-7	CASSYDRSLTYEQYF
TRBV7-7	TRBD1	TRBJ2-1	CASSPRQGSIEQFF
TRBV3-1	.	TRBJ1-3	CASSQDWGNTIYF
TRBV2	.	TRBJ2-7	CASRVQLHEQYF
TRBV10-2	.	TRBJ2-7	CASSDSTANYEQYF
TRBV19	TRBD2	TRBJ2-1	CASSSLAGMGTPHNEQFF
TRBV5-1	TRBD1	TRBJ2-7	CASSYDRAYEQYF
TRBV19	TRBD1	TRBJ2-7	CARFLDRGYEQYF
TRBV28	.	TRBJ2-3	CASRGRVTDTQYF
TRBV7-9	.	TRBJ1-1	CASSSDYGDTEAFF
TRBV5-1	.	TRBJ1-2	CASSLSPDHYGYTF
TRBV6-1	.	TRBJ1-2	CASRVGDGTYGYTF
TRBV6-6	.	TRBJ2-1	CASSYSSAELWTYNEQFF
TRBV4-1	TRBD2	TRBJ2-1	CASSHPGFLAGATNEQFF
TRBV2	.	TRBJ2-7	CASRFGGGSESGEQYF
TRBV28	.	TRBJ1-2	CASRSDYGYTF